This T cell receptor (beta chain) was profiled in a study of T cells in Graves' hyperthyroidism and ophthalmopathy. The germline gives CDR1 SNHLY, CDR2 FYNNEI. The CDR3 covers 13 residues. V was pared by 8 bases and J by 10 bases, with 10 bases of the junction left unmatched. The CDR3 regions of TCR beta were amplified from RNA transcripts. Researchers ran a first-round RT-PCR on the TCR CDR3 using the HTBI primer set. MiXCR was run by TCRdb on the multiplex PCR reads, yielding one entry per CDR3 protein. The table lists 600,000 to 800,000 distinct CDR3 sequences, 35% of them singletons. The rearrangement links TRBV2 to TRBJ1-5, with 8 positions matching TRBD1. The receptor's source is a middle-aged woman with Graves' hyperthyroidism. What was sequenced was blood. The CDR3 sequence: CASHRGAREPQHF. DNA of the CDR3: TGTGCCAGCCACAGGGGGGCCCGGGAACCCCAGCATTTT.